Below are 2 T cell receptor beta chains sequenced from a single sample in a study of CD8+CD57+ T cells in acquired aplastic anemia. The template for TCR beta VDJ and CDR3 sequence profiling was genomic DNA. Each CDR3 protein is one row after TCRdb ran MiXCR on the reads. The top ten hold 4% of the sample, which has hundreds of thousands of distinct CDR3 sequences, under 80% seen once. Sequencing used sorted CD4+, CD8+, or CD8+CD57+ T cells (not recorded which) from PBMCs. These receptors were taken from a human donor in good health, serving as a control.

This clonotype came up many times. The gene calls are TRBV7-3 and TRBJ1-2; 10 bases map to TRBD1. CDR1 and CDR2 from the germline V gene are SGHTA and FQGTGA. There are 16 residues in the CDR3. The junction had 7 bases not matched to a gene; V was cut back by 5 bases and J by 1 base. CDR3 sequence reads: CASSLDRGRVNYGYTF. In nucleotides, the CDR3 is TGTGCCAGCAGCCTTGACAGGGGGCGCGTTAACTATGGCTACACCTTC.

This chain links TRBV20-1 with TRBJ2-3, with D maybe TRBD2 (6 bases). The V and J ends lost 3 bases and 5 bases respectively, with 18 bases between them. This CDR3 has 15 residues. The V gene's germline CDR1 is DFQATT and CDR2 SNEGSKA (reference sequence). For the CDR3, the DNA is TGCAGTGCTAGTAATGGGACGGGGGATATAGATACGCAGTATTTT. As protein: CSASNGTGDIDTQYF.